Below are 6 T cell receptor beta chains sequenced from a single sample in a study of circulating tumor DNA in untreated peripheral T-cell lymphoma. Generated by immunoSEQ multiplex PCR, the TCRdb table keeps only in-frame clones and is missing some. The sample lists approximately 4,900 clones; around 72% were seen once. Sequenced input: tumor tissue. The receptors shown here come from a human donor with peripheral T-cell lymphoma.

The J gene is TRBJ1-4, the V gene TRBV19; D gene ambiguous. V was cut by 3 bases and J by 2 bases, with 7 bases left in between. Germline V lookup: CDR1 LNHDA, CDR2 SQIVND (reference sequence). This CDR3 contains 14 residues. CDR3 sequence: CASSIGRTNEKLFF. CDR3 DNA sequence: TGTGCCAGTAGTATCGGAAGGACTAATGAAAAACTGTTTTTT.

CDR3 loop: CASSQDRGDSNQPQHF. The CDR3, as DNA: TGTGCCAGCTCCCAGGACAGGGGCGATAGCAATCAGCCCCAGCATTTT. V usage is TRBV18 and J usage is TRBJ1-5, with 9 bases identical to TRBD1. Germline V gene data show CDR1 as KGHSH and CDR2 as LQKENI. The junction had 6 bases not matched to a gene; V was cut back by 6 bases and J by 0 bases. The CDR3 runs 16 residues.

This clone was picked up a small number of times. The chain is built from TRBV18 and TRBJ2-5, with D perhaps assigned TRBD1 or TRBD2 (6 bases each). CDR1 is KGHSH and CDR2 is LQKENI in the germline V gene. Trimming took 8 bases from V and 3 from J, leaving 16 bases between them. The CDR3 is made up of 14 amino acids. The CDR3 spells CASRDLRGEETQYF. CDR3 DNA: TGTGCCAGCCGGGACCTGAGGGGGGAAGAGACCCAGTACTTC.

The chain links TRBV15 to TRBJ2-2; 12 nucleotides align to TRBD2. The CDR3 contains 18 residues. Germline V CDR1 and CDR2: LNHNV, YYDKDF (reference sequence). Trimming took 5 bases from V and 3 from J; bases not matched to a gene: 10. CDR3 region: CATSVGLAGWIDTGELFF. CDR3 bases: TGTGCCACCAGCGTAGGACTAGCGGGATGGATTGACACCGGGGAGCTGTTTTTT.

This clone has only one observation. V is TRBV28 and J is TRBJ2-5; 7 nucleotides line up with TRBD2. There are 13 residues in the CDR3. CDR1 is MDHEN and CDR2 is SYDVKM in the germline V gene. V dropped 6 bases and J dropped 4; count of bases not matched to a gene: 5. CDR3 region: CASRAGRTETQYF. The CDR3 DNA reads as TGTGCCAGCAGAGCGGGACGGACAGAGACCCAGTACTTC.

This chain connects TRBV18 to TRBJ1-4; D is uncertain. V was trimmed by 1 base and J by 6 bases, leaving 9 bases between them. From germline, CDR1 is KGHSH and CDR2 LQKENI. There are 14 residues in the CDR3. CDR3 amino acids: CASSPLDLDEKLFF. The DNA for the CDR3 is TGTGCCAGCTCACCACTTGATCTGGATGAAAAACTGTTTTTT.